This is a list of T cell receptor beta chains from one sample in a study of blood T cell repertoires in COVID-19. Only in-frame clones appear in the TCRdb table, and some are missing; sequencing was by immunoSEQ multiplex PCR. The sample has about 370,000 clones, roughly 90% seen once. The specimen sequenced was peripheral blood. These receptor sequences come from a woman in her twenties or thirties with COVID-19, enrolled during active disease. CDR3s include the opening cysteine and the closing phenylalanine or tryptophan. D genes are given only for firm matches. Clone size is given for some rows only: seen once, a few or many times, or a class if the clone is expanded.

>TRBV7-9|.|TRBJ2-7|15|.
CASSPNRDSPYEQYF
TGTGCCAGCAGCCCAAACCGGGACTCACCCTACGAGCAGTACTTC
>TRBV5-4|.|TRBJ2-3|17|few
CASSWGGDISGTDTQYF
TGTGCCAGCAGCTGGGGTGGGGACATCTCGGGCACAGATACGCAGTATTTT
>TRBV4-1|.|TRBJ1-5|16|.
CASSPFLGEGNQPQHF
TGCGCCAGCAGCCCCTTCCTCGGCGAGGGCAATCAGCCCCAGCATTTT
>TRBV7-2|.|TRBJ1-3|15|.
CASSINRDPGNTIYF
TGTGCCAGCAGTATTAACAGGGACCCTGGAAACACCATATATTTT
>TRBV5-1|TRBD2|TRBJ2-2|17|few
CASVKTSGRGKTGELFF
TGCGCCAGCGTAAAGACTAGCGGGAGGGGGAAGACCGGGGAGCTGTTTTTT
>TRBV29-1|.|TRBJ2-7|13|.
CSVERGHPYEQYF
TGCAGCGTTGAAAGGGGTCACCCCTACGAGCAGTACTTC
>TRBV2|TRBD2|TRBJ2-5|15|.
CASSAASGGAETQYF
TGTGCCAGCAGTGCGGCTAGCGGGGGGGCAGAGACCCAGTACTTC
>TRBV7-9|.|TRBJ2-2|15|.
CASSLQAANTGELFF
TGTGCCAGCAGCTTACAGGCTGCGAACACCGGGGAGCTGTTTTTT
>TRBV3-1/TRBV3-2|TRBD1|TRBJ2-7|15|.
CASSQVHEGAVEQYF
TGTGCCAGCAGCCAAGTCCATGAGGGGGCGGTCGAGCAGTACTTC
>TRBV4-3|TRBD2|TRBJ2-5|16|.
CASSPLAGGLQETQYF
TGCGCCAGCAGCCCACTAGCGGGAGGGCTGCAAGAGACCCAGTACTTC